The next 5 T cell receptor beta chains were all read from a single sample in a study of T-cell reconstitution after alpha-beta-depleted transplantation in children. The authors prepared the TCRbeta library with unique molecular identifiers. TCRdb used MiXCR to reprocess the PCR reads, holding one entry per CDR3 protein. This table holds hundreds of thousands of distinct CDR3 sequences, approximately 16% found once. Sequenced material: PBMCs from the stem cell graft donor, taken from the stem cell graft. The receptors were gathered from a human donor who donated a stem cell graft to a child with acute myeloid leukemia.

This clonotype was counted a few times. V gene TRBV7-2 combines with J gene TRBJ1-1, with 10 bases lining up with TRBD1. This CDR3 has 15 amino acids. Losses at the gene ends were 2 bases for V and 6 bases for J; bases not matched to a gene: 6. The V gene's germline CDR1 is SGHTA and CDR2 FQGNSA. The CDR3 DNA is TGTGCCAGCAGCTTACGGCGGGACAGGGGATCTGAAGCTTTCTTT. Protein: CASSLRRDRGSEAFF.

The rearrangement links TRBV6-2 or TRBV6-3 to TRBJ1-1, with D unresolved. The V end lost 7 bases, the J end lost 4 bases, and 16 bases lay between the germline ends. The CDR3 runs 14 residues. Germline CDR1 is MNHEY and CDR2 is SVGEGT. The DNA of the CDR3 is TGTGCCAGCACAACACGCTCCGGGGTCACTGAAGCTTTCTTT. Amino acids: CASTTRSGVTEAFF.

This clonotype was observed many times. The chain joins TRBV12-3 or TRBV12-4 to TRBJ2-1; possible D gene TRBD1, 6 bases. V was trimmed by 4 bases and J by 0 bases, leaving 16 bases between them. The CDR3 consists of 17 residues. CDR3 region: CASSSGTTEHSYNEQFF. The CDR3 coding sequence is TGTGCCAGCAGTTCCGGGACAACAGAACACTCCTACAATGAGCAGTTCTTC.

There are many counts of this clonotype. The V gene is TRBV20-1, the J gene TRBJ2-3; D is ambiguous. CDR3 length: 13 residues. V was trimmed by 4 bases and J by 0 bases, leaving 8 bases between them. Germline values: CDR1 DFQATT, CDR2 SNEGSKA (reference sequence). CDR3 amino acids: CSAKGLSTDTQYF. The CDR3 nucleotides are TGCAGTGCTAAGGGTTTGAGCACAGATACGCAGTATTTT.

The CDR3 is CASRNQGESDTQYF. CDR3 DNA: TGCGCCAGCAGGAACCAGGGGGAATCAGATACGCAGTATTTT. V gene TRBV5-1 combines with J gene TRBJ2-3, with TRBD1 matching 7 bases. Germline loops: CDR1 SGHRS, CDR2 YFSETQ. J was trimmed by 4 bases and V by 5 bases; bases with no gene match: 7. CDR3 length: 14 amino acids.